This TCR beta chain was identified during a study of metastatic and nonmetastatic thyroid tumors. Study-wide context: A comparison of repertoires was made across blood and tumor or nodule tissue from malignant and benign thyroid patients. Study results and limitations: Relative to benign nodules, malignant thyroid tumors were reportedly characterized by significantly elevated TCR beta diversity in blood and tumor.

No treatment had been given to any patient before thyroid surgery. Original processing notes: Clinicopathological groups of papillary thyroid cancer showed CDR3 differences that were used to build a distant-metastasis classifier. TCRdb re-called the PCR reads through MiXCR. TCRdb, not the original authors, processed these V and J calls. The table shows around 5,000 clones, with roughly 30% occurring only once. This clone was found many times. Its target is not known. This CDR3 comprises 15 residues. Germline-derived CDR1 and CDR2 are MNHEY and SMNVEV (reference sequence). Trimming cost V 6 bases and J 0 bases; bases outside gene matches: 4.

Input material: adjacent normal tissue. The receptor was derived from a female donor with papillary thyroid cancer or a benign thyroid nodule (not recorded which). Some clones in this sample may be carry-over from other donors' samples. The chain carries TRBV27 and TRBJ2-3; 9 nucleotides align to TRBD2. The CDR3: CASSRGLASTDTQYF. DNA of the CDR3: TGTGCCAGCAGCAGGGGACTAGCTAGCACAGATACGCAGTATTTT.